The sequence of this T cell receptor beta chain was determined in a study of T cells in Graves' hyperthyroidism and ophthalmopathy (dated by TCRdb to about 2019). About the investigation overall: Peripheral blood was sampled at the time of initial diagnosis, prior to any treatment. A discovery cohort of roughly 96 patients, 43 with Graves' ophthalmopathy and about 60 with stable Graves' hyperthyroidism, was used to find distinguishing TCR V-J signatures. An independent validation cohort of under 20 hyperthyroidism patients and 17 patients who later progressed to ophthalmopathy tested prospective prediction of ophthalmopathy. For training and testing, the 95 to 100 patients in the discovery cohort were randomly divided in a 7:3 ratio. Thyroid tissue and blood T-cell repertoires from more than five Graves' hyperthyroidism patients were also compared in the study. After blood sampling, hyperthyroidism patients were treated with methimazole at a starting dose of 30 mg daily, and ophthalmopathy patients were treated with high-dose intravenous methylprednisolone. The paper reports TCR Vbeta CDR3 sequencing of fewer than 150 peripheral blood samples: approximately 41 ophthalmopathy, about 75 hyperthyroidism and around 17 progressor patients.

Hyperthyroidism patients were aged 18 to 65 years and newly diagnosed, with disease duration of less than 2 months. Exclusion was applied to patients with uncontrolled infections, other autoimmune diseases, pregnancy or lactation. Diagnoses were established on the basis of clinical symptoms, serum thyroxine and TRAb, thyroid ultrasound, and orbital computed tomography. For progressor patients, blood was drawn at the first diagnosis of hyperthyroidism, before any ophthalmopathy symptoms had appeared. PBMCs were separated from roughly 10 ml of fresh peripheral blood using Ficoll-Paque density gradient centrifugation. Progressor patients were first diagnosed with Graves' hyperthyroidism and then developed ophthalmopathy during follow-up. Total RNA was extracted using Trizol reagent, and RNA quality was assessed on an Agilent 2100 Bioanalyzer. This clonotype was seen a handful of times. What antigen it recognizes has not been identified. No base-level quality is on record; no much larger clone is a single base apart.

Amplification of TCR beta CDR3 regions was carried out from RNA transcripts. The first round of RT-PCR for the TCR CDR3 was performed with the HTBI primer set and the Qiagen OneStep RT-PCR kit. Libraries were constructed in a second round of multiplex PCR, after which size selection and purification were performed. Sequencing of the libraries was done on an Illumina HiSeq2000 using paired-end 100 bp reads. The study's processing was this. SOAPnuke was used to process the raw data, throwing out any read that contained adapters or uncalled bases, had a mean Phred below 15, or lacked an exact constant-primer or identifier match. COPE v1.2.5 was used to merge high-quality paired reads, and clonotypes were defined as unique nucleotide sequences. MiTCR v1.1 was used to align clonotypes to the IMGT TRBV, TRBD and TRBJ reference segments. Analysis was restricted to V-J combinations with a frequency above 0.0001, which covered 99% to 99.2% of repertoires. The TCS score was defined as F50 (clonal expansion) divided by E x V (chaos), with BLOSUM62-based TCRdist calculated between CDR3 peptides within each V-J. Welch's t-statistics and random forest reduced approximately 520 V-J features to 13, which were used in a naive Bayes classifier (R e1071). The public sequencing data were trimmed at Q25 with fastp and processed into clonotypes with MiXCR by TCRdb, which kept only in-frame beta chains. Identical CDR3 protein sequences are pooled into one entry, listed with their most common genes and DNA. The V and J calls follow TCRdb's processing rather than the paper's. The sample profile shows some 600,000 distinct CDR3 sequences; approximately 15% of them were found once. The ten biggest clones cover 5% to 7% of the sample.

Broader findings and caveats from the paper: A model built on a 13 V-J signature distinguished ophthalmopathy from stable hyperthyroidism, reaching over 85% sensitivity and about 81% specificity in cross-validation and 80%/75% in testing. Sample size was not statistically predetermined, and blinding of investigators to group allocation was not performed. Most expanded thyroid clonotypes (frequency above 0.001) were also found in blood, which suggests that blood repertoires may mirror thyroid immune responses. In validation, the model predicted progression to ophthalmopathy a median of roughly 6.2 months before onset, with roughly 70% sensitivity and about 75% specificity.

CDR1 and CDR2 are drawn from the germline V gene (reference sequence): SGHKS, YYEKEE. Measured from the cysteine to the phenylalanine, the CDR3 is 13 residues long. Only the CDR3 DNA stays, 39 bases, in frame from base 1. Relative to germline, V is 4 bases shorter and J is 4 bases shorter, with 11 bases between their ends. The sequencing input was blood. The receptor chain draws on TRBV5-5 and TRBJ1-1; too little of a D gene remains to name it. This clonotype was sampled from a woman aged 30 to 39 with Graves' hyperthyroidism that later progressed to Graves' ophthalmopathy. The nucleotides are TGTGCCAGCAGCCACGTGGGCGTCACTGAAGCTTTCTTT. This translates into CASSHVGVTEAFF.